This TCR beta chain was recorded in a study of shared clonotypes between healthy human individuals. The CDR3 sequence is 14 residues long. The V end lost 5 bases, the J end lost 3 bases, and 11 bases lay between the germline ends. The germline CDR1 and CDR2 sequences are ENHRY and SYGVKD. Assay: immunoSEQ multiplex PCR; the TCRdb copy retains only in-frame clones and omits some. Here the sample spans about 460,000 clones, roughly four fifths being singletons. Unsorted samples, those not sorted, used approximately 88 million PBMCs for genomic DNA. This clonotype was sampled from a woman between 35 and 50 years old in good health. Some clones in this sample may be carry-over from other donors' samples. Sequenced input: PBMCs. This chain links TRBV10-3 with TRBJ2-1; D may be TRBD2 (6 bases). The CDR3: CAISRTTDYNEQFF. The CDR3 DNA reads TGTGCCATCAGTCGGACTACCGACTACAATGAGCAGTTCTTC.